This T cell receptor (beta chain) was identified in a study of tumor and adjacent non-tumor tissue in lung cancer. Study as a whole: The patients, 9 to 11 men and 4 to 6 women, were roughly 30 to 80 with stage I to III disease. Findings of the study overall: Patients with more diverse tumor TCRs had worse survival.

This CDR3 is 17 amino acids long. From germline, CDR1 is MNHNY and CDR2 SVGAGI (reference sequence). No cell sorting was done before RNA was extracted from the tissue. More than 3 cm separated this lung sample from the edge of the tumor. Points on this clonotype: The antigen is unknown. Germline is not matched at one junction end, which may reflect a read error.

The library came from three nested PCR rounds adapted from ARM-PCR protocols. MiXCR was run by TCRdb on the multiplex PCR reads, yielding one entry per CDR3 protein. The data contain tens of thousands of distinct CDR3 sequences, over 65% of them singletons. Specimen: distant non-tumor lung tissue. This chain links TRBV6-6 with TRBJ2-1; D is unresolved. This receptor was taken from a man between 65 and 85 years old with non-small cell lung cancer. In DNA, the CDR3 is TGTGCCAGCAATTACTCGATGGGGTCTAGTTCCTACAATGAGCAGTTCTTC. Amino acids: CASNYSMGSSSYNEQFF.